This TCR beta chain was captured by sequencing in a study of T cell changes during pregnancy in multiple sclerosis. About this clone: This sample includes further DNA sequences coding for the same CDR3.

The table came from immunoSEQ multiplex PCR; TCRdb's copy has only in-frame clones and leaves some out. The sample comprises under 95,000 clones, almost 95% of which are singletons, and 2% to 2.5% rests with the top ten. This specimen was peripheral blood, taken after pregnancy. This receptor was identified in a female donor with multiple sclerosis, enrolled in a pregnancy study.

CDR3 residues: CASSLGRGGYEQYF. The CDR3 bases are TGTGCCAGCAGCTTGGGGCGGGGGGGGTACGAGCAGTACTTC. V usage is TRBV7-3 and J usage is TRBJ2-7, with TRBD2 matching 9 bases. Germline lookup yields CDR1 SGHTA and CDR2 FQGTGA. V was pared by 3 bases and J by 4 bases, with 4 bases of the junction left unmatched. This CDR3 is built from 14 residues.